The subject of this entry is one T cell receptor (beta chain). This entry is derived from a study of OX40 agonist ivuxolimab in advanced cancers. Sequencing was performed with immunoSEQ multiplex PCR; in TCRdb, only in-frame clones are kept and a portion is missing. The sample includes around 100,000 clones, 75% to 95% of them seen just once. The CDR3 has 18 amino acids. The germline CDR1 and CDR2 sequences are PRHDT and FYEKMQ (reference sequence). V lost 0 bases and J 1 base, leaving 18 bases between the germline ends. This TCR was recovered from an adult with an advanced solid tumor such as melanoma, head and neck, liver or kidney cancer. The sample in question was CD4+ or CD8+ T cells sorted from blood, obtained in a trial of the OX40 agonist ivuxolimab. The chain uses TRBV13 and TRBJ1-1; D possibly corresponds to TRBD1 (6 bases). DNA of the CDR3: TGTGCCAGCAGCTTAGGGACGGCGGGACACCCGTGGAACACTGAAGCTTTCTTT. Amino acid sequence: CASSLGTAGHPWNTEAFF.